The clone carrying this T cell receptor (beta chain) was seen once. This record belongs to a study of blood T cell repertoires in COVID-19. Overall study context: The study drew acute and convalescent COVID-19 samples from the United States, Italy and Spain. Sources were T cells, B-cell-depleted T cells, or PBMCs; the material itself was cDNA or gDNA.

Under the authors' procedure: It was from reference gene primer amplification that nucleated cell counts were estimated. Assay: immunoSEQ multiplex PCR; the TCRdb copy retains only in-frame clones and omits some. V, J and clone size are those of that table, while D and trimming were read from the DNA. This table has roughly 250,000 clones, roughly 88% appearing once. Germline values: CDR1 MNHEY, CDR2 SVGEGT. The CDR3 sequence is 15 residues long. With V trimmed by 2 bases and J by 3 bases, 7 bases remained unmatched. Sample: peripheral blood. The gene calls are TRBV6-2 or TRBV6-3 and TRBJ2-7; 7 bases agree with TRBD1. The TCR was taken from a woman aged 40 to 50 who had recovered from COVID-19. The CDR3 region has the DNA TGTGCCAGCAGTTACCCACGGGACAGCCTCTACGAGCAGTACTTC. Its protein product is CASSYPRDSLYEQYF.